This TCR beta chain was captured in a study of naive and memory T cell subsets. Two oligonucleotides, mixed equimolar, formed the beta constant-region primer covering TRBC1 and TRBC2. The ligated cDNA underwent four PCR rounds using SP2 and nested alpha and beta constant-region primers. The cDNA 3' end received a ligated single-stranded oligonucleotide carrying the SP2 primer and a 12-nucleotide UMI. TCRdb processed the UMI-ligation and nested PCR reads anew with MiXCR; each CDR3 protein has one entry. Counted here are approximately 100,000 distinct CDR3 sequences, approximately 15% occurring once; the ten biggest clones make up around 2.7%. On this clonotype itself: What it binds is unknown.

General study results and limits: Possibly reflecting memory cells re-expressing CD45RA, a few larger clonotypes occurred in naive repertoires, especially CD8. The power law exponent of TCR abundance differed between naive and memory cells.

The CDR3 loop spans 15 amino acids. V was clipped by 1 base and J by 5 bases; unmatched bases: 8. Germline V gene lookup returns CDR1 LGHNA and CDR2 YNFKEQ. J is TRBJ2-7 and V is TRBV4-2; 7 nucleotides agree with TRBD2. The TCR sequence derives from a human donor in good health. The sequenced sample was naive CD8+ T cells from blood. The CDR3 sequence is CASSQVFGGKDEQYF. CDR3 sequence (DNA): TGTGCCAGCAGCCAAGTTTTCGGGGGGAAGGACGAGCAGTACTTC.